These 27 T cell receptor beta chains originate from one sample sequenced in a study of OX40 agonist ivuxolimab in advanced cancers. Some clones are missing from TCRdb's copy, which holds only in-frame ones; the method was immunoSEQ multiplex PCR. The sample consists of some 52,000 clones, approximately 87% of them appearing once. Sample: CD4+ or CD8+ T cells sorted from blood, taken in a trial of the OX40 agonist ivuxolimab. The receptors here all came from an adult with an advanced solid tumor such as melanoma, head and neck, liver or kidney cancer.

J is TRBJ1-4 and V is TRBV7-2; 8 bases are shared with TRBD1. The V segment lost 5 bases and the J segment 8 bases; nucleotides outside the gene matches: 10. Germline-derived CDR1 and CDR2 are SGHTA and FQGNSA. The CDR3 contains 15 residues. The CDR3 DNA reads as TGTGCCAGCAGCCCGGCGGACAGGGCTGGGGAAAAACTGTTTTTT. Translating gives CASSPADRAGEKLFF.

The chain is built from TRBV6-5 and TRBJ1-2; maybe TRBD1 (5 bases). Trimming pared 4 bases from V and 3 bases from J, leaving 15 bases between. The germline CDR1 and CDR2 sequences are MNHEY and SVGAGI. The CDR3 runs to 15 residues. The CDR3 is CASSFDPTAHYGYTF. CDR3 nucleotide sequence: TGTGCCAGCAGTTTCGACCCGACAGCTCACTATGGCTACACCTTC.

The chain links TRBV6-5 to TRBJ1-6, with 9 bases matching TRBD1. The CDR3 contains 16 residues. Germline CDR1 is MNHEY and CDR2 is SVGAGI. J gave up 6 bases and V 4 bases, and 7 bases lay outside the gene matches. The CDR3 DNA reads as TGTGCCAGCAGTTTCCTTACAGGGGGCGGTAATTCACCCCTCCACTTT. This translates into CASSFLTGGGNSPLHF.

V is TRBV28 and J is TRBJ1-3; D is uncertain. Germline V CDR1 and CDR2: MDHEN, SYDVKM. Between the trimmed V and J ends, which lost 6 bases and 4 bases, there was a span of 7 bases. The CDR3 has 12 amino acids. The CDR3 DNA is TGTGCCAGCAGGTCCCCCGGAAACACCATATATTTT. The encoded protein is CASRSPGNTIYF.

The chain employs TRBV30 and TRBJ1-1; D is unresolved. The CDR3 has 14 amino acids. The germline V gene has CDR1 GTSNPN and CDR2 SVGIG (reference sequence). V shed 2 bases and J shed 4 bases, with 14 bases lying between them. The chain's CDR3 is CAWSPGGGFTEAFF. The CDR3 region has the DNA TGTGCCTGGAGTCCTGGAGGTGGGTTCACTGAAGCTTTCTTT.

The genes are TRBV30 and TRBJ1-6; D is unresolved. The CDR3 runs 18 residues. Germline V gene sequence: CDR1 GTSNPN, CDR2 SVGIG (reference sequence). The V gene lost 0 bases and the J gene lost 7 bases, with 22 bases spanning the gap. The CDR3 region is CAWSVGRGVVIANSPLHF. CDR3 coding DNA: TGTGCCTGGAGTGTCGGCCGGGGAGTCGTGATCGCGAATTCACCCCTCCACTTT.

The DNA for the CDR3 is TGTGCCAGCACCAGACGGGGACAGGACTATGGCTACACCTTC. Encoded protein: CASTRRGQDYGYTF. The chain couples TRBV5-6 to TRBJ1-2, with TRBD1 matching over 8 bases. Germline V gene lookup returns CDR1 SGHDT and CDR2 YYEEEE. Losses at the gene ends were 6 bases for V and 3 bases for J; bases not matched to a gene: 7. The CDR3 length is 14 residues.

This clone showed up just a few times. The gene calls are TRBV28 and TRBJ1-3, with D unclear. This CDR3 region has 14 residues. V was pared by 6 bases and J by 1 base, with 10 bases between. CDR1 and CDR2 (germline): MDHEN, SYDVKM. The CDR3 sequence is CASSGVGSGNTIYF. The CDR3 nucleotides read TGTGCCAGCAGCGGGGTAGGATCTGGAAACACCATATATTTT.

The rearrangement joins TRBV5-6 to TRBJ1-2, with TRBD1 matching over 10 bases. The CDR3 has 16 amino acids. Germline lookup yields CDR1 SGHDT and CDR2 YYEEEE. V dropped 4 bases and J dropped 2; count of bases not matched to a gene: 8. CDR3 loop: CASSKGWDRGNYGYTF. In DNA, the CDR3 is TGTGCCAGCAGCAAAGGATGGGACAGGGGCAACTATGGCTACACCTTC.

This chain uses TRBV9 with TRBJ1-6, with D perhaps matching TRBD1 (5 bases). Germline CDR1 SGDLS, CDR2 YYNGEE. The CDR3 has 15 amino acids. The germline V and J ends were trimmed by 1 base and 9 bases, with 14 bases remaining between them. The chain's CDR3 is CASSVTDSGGSPLHF. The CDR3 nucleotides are TGTGCCAGCAGCGTAACAGACAGCGGAGGTTCACCCCTCCACTTT.

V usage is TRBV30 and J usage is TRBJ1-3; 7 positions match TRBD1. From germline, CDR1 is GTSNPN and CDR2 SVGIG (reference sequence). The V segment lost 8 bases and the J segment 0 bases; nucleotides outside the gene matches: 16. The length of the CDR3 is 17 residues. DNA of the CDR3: TGTGCCCACAACCCTATCCCCGGGACAGACTCTGGAAACACCATATATTTT. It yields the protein CAHNPIPGTDSGNTIYF.

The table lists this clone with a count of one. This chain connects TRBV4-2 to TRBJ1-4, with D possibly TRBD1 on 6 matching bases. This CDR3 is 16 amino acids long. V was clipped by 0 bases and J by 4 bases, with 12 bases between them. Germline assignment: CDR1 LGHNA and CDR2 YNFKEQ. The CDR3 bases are TGTGCCAGCAGCCAAGATGGGGGGCAGGATAATGAAAAACTGTTTTTT. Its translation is CASSQDGGQDNEKLFF.

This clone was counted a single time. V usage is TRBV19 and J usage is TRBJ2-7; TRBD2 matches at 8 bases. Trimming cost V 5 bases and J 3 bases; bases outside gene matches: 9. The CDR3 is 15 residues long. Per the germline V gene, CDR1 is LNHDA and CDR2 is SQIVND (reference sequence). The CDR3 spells CASSDKSGGVYEQYF. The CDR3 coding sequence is TGTGCCAGTAGTGATAAGAGCGGGGGAGTCTACGAGCAGTACTTC.

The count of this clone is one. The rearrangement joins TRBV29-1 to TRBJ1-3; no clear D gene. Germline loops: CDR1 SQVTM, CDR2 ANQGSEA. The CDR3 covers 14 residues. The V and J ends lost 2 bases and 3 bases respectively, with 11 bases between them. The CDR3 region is CSVETDPIGNTIYF. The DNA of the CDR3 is TGCAGCGTTGAAACGGACCCTATTGGAAACACCATATATTTT.

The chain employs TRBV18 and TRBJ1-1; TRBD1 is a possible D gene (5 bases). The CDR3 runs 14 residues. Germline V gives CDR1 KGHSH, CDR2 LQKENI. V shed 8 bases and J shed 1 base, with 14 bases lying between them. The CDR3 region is CASRTQEKNTEAFF. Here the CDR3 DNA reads TGTGCCAGCCGGACACAGGAAAAGAACACTGAAGCTTTCTTT.

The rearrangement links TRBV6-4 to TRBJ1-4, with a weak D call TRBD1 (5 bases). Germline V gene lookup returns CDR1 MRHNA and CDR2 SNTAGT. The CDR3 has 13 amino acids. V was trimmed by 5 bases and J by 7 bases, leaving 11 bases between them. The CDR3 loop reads CASSSPGGEKLFF. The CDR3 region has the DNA TGTGCCAGCAGTTCTCCGGGGGGTGAAAAACTGTTTTTT.

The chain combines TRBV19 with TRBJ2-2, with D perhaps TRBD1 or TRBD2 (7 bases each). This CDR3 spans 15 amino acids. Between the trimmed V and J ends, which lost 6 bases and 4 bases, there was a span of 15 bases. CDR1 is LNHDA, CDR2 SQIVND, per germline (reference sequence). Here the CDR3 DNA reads TGTGCCAGTAGATGGGGGGGACAGAGCACCGGGGAGCTGTTTTTT. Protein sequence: CASRWGGQSTGELFF.

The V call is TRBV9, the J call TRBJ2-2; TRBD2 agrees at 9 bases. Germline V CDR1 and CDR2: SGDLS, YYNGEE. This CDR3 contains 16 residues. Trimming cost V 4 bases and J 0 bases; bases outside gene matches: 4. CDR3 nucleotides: TGTGCCAGCAGCCTCCGACTAGCGGCGAACACCGGGGAGCTGTTTTTT. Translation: CASSLRLAANTGELFF.

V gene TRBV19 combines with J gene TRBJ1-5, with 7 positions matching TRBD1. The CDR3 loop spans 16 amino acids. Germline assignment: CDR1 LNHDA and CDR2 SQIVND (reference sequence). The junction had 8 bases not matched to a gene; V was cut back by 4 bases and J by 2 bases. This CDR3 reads CASSTPGGDGNQPQHF. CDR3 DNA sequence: TGTGCCAGTAGTACTCCAGGGGGGGACGGCAATCAGCCCCAGCATTTT.

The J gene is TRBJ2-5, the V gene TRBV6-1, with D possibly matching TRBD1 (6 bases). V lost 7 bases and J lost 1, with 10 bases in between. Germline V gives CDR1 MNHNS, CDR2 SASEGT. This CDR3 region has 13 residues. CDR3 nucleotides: TGTGCCAGCACTAGGACAGTCCAAGAGACCCAGTACTTC. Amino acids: CASTRTVQETQYF.

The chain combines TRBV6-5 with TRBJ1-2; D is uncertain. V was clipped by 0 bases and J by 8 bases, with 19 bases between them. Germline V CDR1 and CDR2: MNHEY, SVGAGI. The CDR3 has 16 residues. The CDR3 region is CASSYSWVDGTSGYTF. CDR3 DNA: TGTGCCAGCAGTTACTCCTGGGTGGACGGAACCAGCGGCTACACCTTC.

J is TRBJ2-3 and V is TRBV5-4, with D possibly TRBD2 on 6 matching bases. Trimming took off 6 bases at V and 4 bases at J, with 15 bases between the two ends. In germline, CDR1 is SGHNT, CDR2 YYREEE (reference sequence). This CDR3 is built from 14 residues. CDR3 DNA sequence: TGTGCCAGCACCGGGGAGGCTAGCGCAGATACGCAGTATTTT. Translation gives CASTGEASADTQYF. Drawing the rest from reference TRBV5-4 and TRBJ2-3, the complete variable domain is ETGVTQSPTHLIKTRGQQVTLRCSSQSGHNTVSWYQQALGQGPQFIFQYYREEENGRGNFPPRFSGLQFPNYSSELNVNALELDDSALYLCASTGEASADTQYFGPGTRLTVL.

CDR3 coding DNA: TGTGCCAGCAGTTTATCGAATTCCGGGATGGAAGCTGAAGCTTTCTTT. Protein sequence: CASSLSNSGMEAEAFF. This chain joins TRBV27 and TRBJ1-1; D uncertain. Germline V gives CDR1 MNHEY, CDR2 SMNVEV (reference sequence). This CDR3 has 16 amino acids. V lost 0 bases and J 6 bases, leaving 17 bases between the germline ends.

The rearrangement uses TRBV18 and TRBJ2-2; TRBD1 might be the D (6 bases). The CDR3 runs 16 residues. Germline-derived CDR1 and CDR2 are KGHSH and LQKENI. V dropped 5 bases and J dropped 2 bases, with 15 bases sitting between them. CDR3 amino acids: CASSVSGTINTGELFF. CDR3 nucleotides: TGTGCCAGCTCAGTGTCCGGGACAATAAACACCGGGGAGCTGTTTTTT. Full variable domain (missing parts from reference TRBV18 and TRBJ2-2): NAGVMQNPRHLVRRRGQEARLRCSPMKGHSHVYWYRQLPEEGLKFMVYLQKENIIDESGMPKERFSAEFPKEGPSILRIQQVVRGDSAAYFCASSVSGTINTGELFFGEGSRLTVL.

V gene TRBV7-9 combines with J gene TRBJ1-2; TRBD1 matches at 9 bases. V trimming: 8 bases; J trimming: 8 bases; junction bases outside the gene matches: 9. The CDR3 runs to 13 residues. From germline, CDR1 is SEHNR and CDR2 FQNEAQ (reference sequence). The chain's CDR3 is CASDLQGAGGYTF. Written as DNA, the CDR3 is TGTGCCAGCGATTTACAGGGGGCGGGGGGCTACACCTTC.

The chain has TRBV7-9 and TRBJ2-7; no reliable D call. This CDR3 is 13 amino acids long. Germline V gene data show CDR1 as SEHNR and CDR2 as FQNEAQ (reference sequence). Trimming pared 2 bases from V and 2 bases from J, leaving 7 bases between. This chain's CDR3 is CASSLTSPYEQYF. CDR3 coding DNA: TGTGCCAGCAGCTTAACGTCTCCCTACGAGCAGTACTTC.

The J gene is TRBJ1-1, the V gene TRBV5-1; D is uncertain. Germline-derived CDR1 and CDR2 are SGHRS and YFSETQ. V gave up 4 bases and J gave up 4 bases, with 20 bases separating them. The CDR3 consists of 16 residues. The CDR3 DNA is TGCGCCAGCAGCCCTAACGAGCGGGCCATCGGCACTGAAGCTTTCTTT. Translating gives CASSPNERAIGTEAFF.